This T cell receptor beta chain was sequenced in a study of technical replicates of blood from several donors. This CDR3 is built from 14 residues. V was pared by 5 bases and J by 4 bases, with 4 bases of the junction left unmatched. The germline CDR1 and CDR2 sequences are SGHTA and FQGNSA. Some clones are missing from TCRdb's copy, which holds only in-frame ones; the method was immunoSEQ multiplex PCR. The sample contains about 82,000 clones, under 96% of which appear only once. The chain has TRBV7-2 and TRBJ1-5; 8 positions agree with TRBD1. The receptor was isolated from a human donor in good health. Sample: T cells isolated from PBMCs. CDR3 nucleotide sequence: TGTGCCAGCAGCCCGAGGACAGGGAATCAGCCCCAGCATTTT. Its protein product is CASSPRTGNQPQHF.